Each of the 28 T cell receptor beta chains below was sequenced from the same sample in a study of shared T cell receptors in the human thymus. This table comes from immunoSEQ multiplex PCR, and its TCRdb copy is limited to in-frame clones, with some not included. The sample holds hundreds of thousands of clones, around 87% seen once. These records were also assigned to another study, of human thymus T cells.

Sequencing was carried out using thymocytes. The receptor set was obtained from a boy in the first two years of life with a congenital heart defect.

DNA for the CDR3: TGTGCCAGCAGCTTGGGGACATCCGACACTGAAGCTTTCTTT. Translating it yields CASSLGTSDTEAFF. The genes are TRBV7-2 and TRBJ1-1; possible D gene TRBD1, 6 bases. This CDR3 has 14 residues. Per germline, CDR1 SGHTA and CDR2 FQGNSA. V was pared by 3 bases and J by 3 bases, with 11 bases between.

The chain is built from TRBV5-6 and TRBJ2-1, with 8 positions matching TRBD2. The CDR3 is 16 residues long. From germline, CDR1 is SGHDT and CDR2 YYEEEE. Trimming at V came to 5 bases and at J to 7 bases, leaving 14 bases not matched to a gene. This CDR3 is CASRCGGTRGGNEQFF. CDR3 nucleotides: TGTGCCAGCAGGTGCGGCGGGACTAGAGGGGGGAATGAGCAGTTCTTC.

The chain carries TRBV5-4 and TRBJ2-7, with 14 bases fitting TRBD2. The J segment lost 0 bases and the V segment lost 2 bases, leaving 10 bases of the junction unmatched. This CDR3 is built from 19 residues. The germline V gene has CDR1 SGHNT and CDR2 YYREEE (reference sequence). CDR3 in amino acids: CASSLPTSGRVTGSYEQYF. The CDR3, as DNA: TGTGCCAGCAGCTTACCGACTAGCGGGAGGGTAACGGGCTCCTACGAGCAGTACTTC.

The CDR3 DNA follows: TGTGCCAGCAGTTACTCGAGCACCTACGAGCAGTACTTC. Protein sequence: CASSYSSTYEQYF. The V call is TRBV6-6, the J call TRBJ2-7; D gene uncertain. Trimming removed 0 bases from V and 2 bases from J, with 5 bases in between. This CDR3 has 13 residues. CDR1 MNHNY and CDR2 SVGAGI come from the germline V gene (reference sequence).

The V and J genes are TRBV6-5 and TRBJ1-1, with 8 positions matching TRBD1. The CDR3 has 15 amino acids. Germline V gene lookup returns CDR1 MNHEY and CDR2 SVGAGI. J was trimmed by 6 bases and V by 2 bases; bases with no gene match: 8. This CDR3 is CASSYTPDRGSEAFF. For the CDR3, the DNA is TGTGCCAGCAGTTACACCCCAGACAGGGGTTCTGAAGCTTTCTTT.

The chain links TRBV6-5 to TRBJ1-5, with D possibly being TRBD1 (6 bases). Germline CDR1 MNHEY, CDR2 SVGAGI. The germline V and J ends were trimmed by 0 bases and 6 bases, with 12 bases remaining between them. The CDR3 sequence is 15 residues long. CDR3 protein: CASSYSSGVGQPQHF. The CDR3, as DNA: TGTGCCAGCAGTTACTCGTCAGGGGTGGGTCAGCCCCAGCATTTT.

The chain combines TRBV27 with TRBJ2-5; D is unresolved. Per the germline V gene, CDR1 is MNHEY and CDR2 is SMNVEV (reference sequence). CDR3 size: 13 residues. Trimming removed 4 bases at V and 4 bases at J, with 10 bases between. CDR3 nucleotide sequence: TGTGCCAGCAGTTCTCCCCTTTTAGAGACCCAGTACTTC. Its translation: CASSSPLLETQYF.

For this clone: Different DNA sequences within this sample yield the same CDR3. The rearrangement uses TRBV2 and TRBJ2-3; D possibly corresponds to TRBD2 (6 bases). Between the trimmed V and J ends, which lost 4 bases and 3 bases, there was a span of 8 bases. CDR1 and CDR2 (germline): SNHLY, FYNNEI. The CDR3 length is 13 residues. The CDR3, as DNA: TGTGCCAGCAGTGGTGGGGGGACAGATACGCAGTATTTT. It specifies CASSGGGTDTQYF.

This chain uses TRBV5-6 with TRBJ2-1; TRBD2 matches 7 bases. Germline CDR1 and CDR2: SGHDT and YYEEEE. This CDR3 has 16 residues. Germline trimming cut 2 bases from V and 5 bases from J; bases unmatched to any gene: 10. DNA for the CDR3: TGTGCCAGCAGCTTTGTAGGGTCTAGCGGAAACAATGAGCAGTTCTTC. It specifies CASSFVGSSGNNEQFF. Full variable domain (rest looked up from reference TRBV5-6 and TRBJ2-1): DAGVTQSPTHLIKTRGQQVTLRCSPKSGHDTVSWYQQALGQGPQFIFQYYEEEERQRGNFPDRFSGHQFPNYSSELNVNALLLGDSALYLCASSFVGSSGNNEQFFGPGTRLTVL.

CDR3 in DNA: TGTGCCAGCAGCCGAATACAGGTCTTGCGGACAGATACGCAGTATTTT. It is translated as CASSRIQVLRTDTQYF. The chain is built from TRBV5-6 and TRBJ2-3; the D gene is possibly TRBD1 (5 bases). V shed 4 bases and J shed 3 bases, with 18 bases lying between them. The CDR3 is 16 residues long. From germline, CDR1 is SGHDT and CDR2 YYEEEE.

The rearrangement uses TRBV28 and TRBJ2-1; D possibly corresponds to TRBD2 (6 bases). The germline CDR1 and CDR2 sequences are MDHEN and SYDVKM. This CDR3 comprises 11 residues. V lost 8 bases, J lost 12 bases, and 14 bases lay in between. This chain's CDR3 is CASRGSWGQFF. CDR3 coding DNA: TGTGCCAGCCGGGGGTCCTGGGGGCAGTTCTTC.

The rearrangement links TRBV7-2 to TRBJ2-7, with 7 bases identical to TRBD1. In germline, CDR1 is SGHTA, CDR2 FQGNSA. J lost 5 bases, V lost 5 bases, and 6 bases had no gene match. The CDR3 is made up of 13 amino acids. CDR3 in amino acids: CASSPRDRDEQYF. The CDR3 DNA reads as TGTGCCAGCAGCCCCCGGGACAGAGACGAGCAGTACTTC. The whole variable domain, filled in from reference TRBV7-2 and TRBJ2-7, reads GAGVSQSPSNKVTEKGKDVELRCDPISGHTALYWYRQSLGQGLEFLIYFQGNSAPDKSGLPSDRFSAERTGGSVSTLTIQRTQQEDSAVYLCASSPRDRDEQYFGPGTRLTVT.

This chain links TRBV7-8 with TRBJ2-2, with 7 bases that match TRBD1. Germline loops: CDR1 SGHVS, CDR2 FQNEAQ. This CDR3 is built from 16 residues. V shed 5 bases, J shed 3 bases, and the junction held 9 bases outside the gene matches. The CDR3 bases are TGTGCCAGCAGCACGCTAGGGGGCGCGGACACCGGGGAGCTGTTTTTT. It is translated as CASSTLGGADTGELFF.

The chain joins TRBV14 to TRBJ1-2; 7 bases match TRBD1. The CDR3 length is 18 residues. Germline V gene data show CDR1 as SGHDN and CDR2 as FVKESK. The trim removed 3 bases at V and 4 bases at J, leaving 17 bases unmatched. For the CDR3, the DNA is TGTGCCAGCAGCCACCTCGAGGACAGGCGGCTGACGGCCTATGGCTACACCTTC. This encodes CASSHLEDRRLTAYGYTF. The complete variable domain, with remaining parts taken from reference TRBV14 and TRBJ1-2, reads EAGVTQFPSHSVIEKGQTVTLRCDPISGHDNLYWYRRVMGKEIKFLLHFVKESKQDESGMPNNRFLAERTGGTYSTLKVQPAELEDSGVYFCASSHLEDRRLTAYGYTFGSGTRLTVV.

This clone was seen more than once but under ten times. This chain uses TRBV4-1 with TRBJ1-4; maybe TRBD1 (6 bases). Germline CDR1 and CDR2: MGHRA and YSYEKL. V lost 0 bases and J 3 bases, leaving 17 bases between the germline ends. The CDR3 runs 18 residues. The DNA of the CDR3 is TGCGCCAGCAGCCAAGAGCGCCTCCGGACAGACTCTAATGAAAAACTGTTTTTT. Protein sequence: CASSQERLRTDSNEKLFF.

CDR3 region: CASSAKLAGGPTEQYF. The CDR3, as DNA: TGTGCCAGCAGCGCCAAACTAGCGGGAGGGCCTACCGAGCAGTACTTC. This chain uses TRBV9 with TRBJ2-7, with 13 bases aligning to TRBD2. Germline lookup yields CDR1 SGDLS and CDR2 YYNGEE. This CDR3 has 16 residues. V dropped 3 bases and J dropped 6; count of bases not matched to a gene: 9.

This chain links TRBV19 with TRBJ1-6; D is uncertain. Deletions cut 7 bases from V and 9 bases from J, with 16 bases between. CDR1 LNHDA and CDR2 SQIVND come from the germline V gene (reference sequence). The CDR3 is 14 residues long. In DNA form, the CDR3 reads TGTGCCAGTAACCCGGACTCGGGCAGTTCACCCCTCCACTTT. The encoded protein is CASNPDSGSSPLHF.

V gene TRBV10-3 combines with J gene TRBJ1-5; TRBD1 aligns across 9 bases. V gave up 10 bases and J gave up 7 bases; unmatched junction bases: 11. CDR3 length: 14 amino acids. CDR1 ENHRY and CDR2 SYGVKD come from the germline V gene. CDR3 coding DNA: TGTGCCAGCGACCGGGACAGGGACGGACAGCCCCAGCATTTT. As protein: CASDRDRDGQPQHF.

The CDR3 protein is CASSIHQGQETQYF. Here the CDR3 DNA reads TGTGCCAGTAGTATACACCAGGGCCAAGAGACCCAGTACTTC. The chain recombines TRBV19 with TRBJ2-5; perhaps TRBD1 as D (5 bases). The V end lost 2 bases, the J end lost 1 base, and 8 bases lay between the germline ends. This CDR3 contains 14 residues. Germline lookup yields CDR1 LNHDA and CDR2 SQIVND (reference sequence).

The chain's CDR3 is CASRTSGGAVDTQYF. DNA for the CDR3: TGTGCCAGCAGGACTAGCGGGGGGGCCGTAGATACGCAGTATTTT. The chain combines TRBV2 with TRBJ2-3, with 14 bases lining up with TRBD2. Losses at the gene ends were 6 bases for V and 5 bases for J; bases not matched to a gene: 4. Germline CDR1 is SNHLY and CDR2 is FYNNEI. The CDR3 extends over 15 amino acids.

The CDR3 sequence is CASSPRMEGTEAFF. CDR3 sequence (DNA): TGTGCCAGCAGCCCCAGGATGGAGGGAACTGAAGCTTTCTTT. J is TRBJ1-1 and V is TRBV7-9; no definite D call. Germline CDR1 is SEHNR and CDR2 is FQNEAQ (reference sequence). The CDR3 consists of 14 residues. V lost 5 bases and J 5 bases, leaving 15 bases between the germline ends.

The rearrangement joins TRBV27 to TRBJ1-6; D ambiguous. The CDR3 has 19 amino acids. Germline V gene sequence: CDR1 MNHEY, CDR2 SMNVEV (reference sequence). V was clipped by 0 bases and J by 0 bases, with 15 bases between them. The CDR3 DNA follows: TGTGCCAGCAGTTTATCCGGGAAACCAATTAGCTCCTATAATTCACCCCTCCACTTT. Its protein is CASSLSGKPISSYNSPLHF.

V and J are TRBV5-1 and TRBJ2-2; 16 bases match TRBD2. CDR1 is SGHRS, CDR2 YFSETQ, per germline. This CDR3 is 18 amino acids long. Unmatched junction bases numbered 6, after V lost 4 bases and J lost 3 bases. DNA of the CDR3: TGCGCCAGCAGCCAGGGACTAGCGGGGGGGATGGACACCGGGGAGCTGTTTTTT. Its protein product is CASSQGLAGGMDTGELFF.

In regard to this clone: Compared with germline, one end of the junction differs, possibly owing to a read error. The chain is built from TRBV28 and TRBJ2-7, with D perhaps matching TRBD2 (5 bases). The CDR3 loop spans 13 amino acids. Germline values: CDR1 MDHEN, CDR2 SYDVKM. The CDR3 DNA sequence: TGTGCCAGCGGGTTGGAGAGGGAATACGATCAGTACTTC. It yields the protein CASGLEREYDQYF.

The V call is TRBV27, the J call TRBJ1-2; tentative D call: TRBD1 (6 bases). Trimming removed 5 bases from V and 4 bases from J, with 11 bases in between. Germline CDR1 reads MNHEY; CDR2 reads SMNVEV (reference sequence). CDR3 length equals 13 residues. This CDR3 is CASSKQGSYGYTF. CDR3 DNA: TGTGCCAGCAGTAAACAGGGATCCTATGGCTACACCTTC.

The chain uses TRBV19 and TRBJ2-5, with 7 bases lining up with TRBD2. CDR1 and CDR2 (germline): LNHDA, SQIVND (reference sequence). This CDR3 spans 16 amino acids. V shed 2 bases, J shed 5 bases, and the junction held 11 bases outside the gene matches. CDR3 DNA sequence: TGTGCCAGTAGTATACGCGAGACTAGCCTTCAGGAGACCCAGTACTTC. It specifies CASSIRETSLQETQYF. Variable domain in full (rest from reference TRBV19 and TRBJ2-5): DGGITQSPKYLFRKEGQNVTLSCEQNLNHDAMYWYRQDPGQGLRLIYYSQIVNDFQKGDIAEGYSVSREKKESFPLTVTSAQKNPTAFYLCASSIRETSLQETQYFGPGTRLLVL.

The chain is built from TRBV15 and TRBJ1-2, with TRBD1 matching 7 bases. The CDR3 is 16 amino acids. V lost 4 bases to trimming and J lost 4 bases; unmatched junction nucleotides: 12. Per the germline V gene, CDR1 is LNHNV and CDR2 is YYDKDF (reference sequence). The CDR3 coding sequence is TGTGCCACCAGCACCCTGACCGGGACAGCTACCTATGGCTACACCTTC. It encodes CATSTLTGTATYGYTF.

This rearrangement joins TRBV21-1 to TRBJ2-7; the table calls TRBD1, which could not be checked here. TRBV21-1 is a pseudogene. The CDR3 is 14 amino acids. CDR3 loop: CASSRGQGRDEQYF. DNA of the CDR3: TGTGCCAGCAGCAGGGGACAGGGTAGGGACGAGCAGTACTTC.